The rows below give T cell receptor beta chains drawn from one sample of a study of a mutant IDH1 vaccine in newly diagnosed glioma. These receptors' targets are unknown. Measured with immunoSEQ multiplex PCR; TCRdb has only the in-frame clones, and not every one. The table lists around 61,000 clones, 85% to 90% of them singletons, with around 4.4% in the top ten. The sample in question was PBMCs, obtained from a glioma patient whose treatment included an IDH1 peptide vaccine. The receptor set was obtained from a woman in her forties with glioma. CDR3s include the opening cysteine and the closing phenylalanine or tryptophan. A D gene is named only where the DNA matches it firmly. Where a row states a size, it is once, few, many or the class of an expanded clone; other rows omit it.

clone size | J gene | V gene | D gene | CDR3 DNA | CDR3 protein
. | TRBJ2-5 | TRBV4-1 | . | TGCGCCAGCAGCGTACCAGGGTACCAAGAGACCCAGTACTTC | CASSVPGYQETQYF
. | TRBJ1-5 | TRBV4-3 | TRBD1 | TGCGCCAGCAGCCAGGGGACAGCTTGGAATCAGCCCCAGCATTTT | CASSQGTAWNQPQHF
. | TRBJ2-1 | TRBV7-8 | TRBD1 | TGTGCCAGCTTCGACAGGGGTCTTTACAATGAGCAGTTCTTC | CASFDRGLYNEQFF
. | TRBJ2-2 | TRBV2 | TRBD1 | TGTGCCAGCATGGACAGGAGGAACACCGGGGAGCTGTTTTTT | CASMDRRNTGELFF
. | TRBJ1-1 | TRBV10-3 | TRBD1 | TGTGCCATGGGATCCAGGGGGTTCGGCACTGAAGCTTTCTTT | CAMGSRGFGTEAFF
. | TRBJ2-7 | TRBV5-1 | TRBD1 | TGCGCCAGCAGGGCGACAGGGTCCCCCCTCGACGAGCAGTACTTC | CASRATGSPLDEQYF
. | TRBJ1-2 | TRBV7-2 | TRBD1 | TGTGCCAGCAGCCCAGGGGGCCCTAGCTATGGCTACACCTTC | CASSPGGPSYGYTF
. | TRBJ1-4 | TRBV9 | . | TGTGCCAGCAGCGTAGCTGCCAGGGGTGAAAAACTGTTTTTT | CASSVAARGEKLFF
. | TRBJ1-6 | TRBV4-1 | . | TGCGCCAGCAGCCAAGTTTTCGCGCCCGGTAGCTCCTATAATTCACCCCTCCACTTT | CASSQVFAPGSSYNSPLHF
medium-sized | TRBJ2-1 | TRBV5-1 | . | TGCGCCAGCAGATATGGGACGGAGTCCTACAATGAGCAGTTCTTC | CASRYGTESYNEQFF
. | TRBJ1-5 | TRBV19 | . | TGTGCCAGTAGCACCCTGACAAGGAATCAGCCCCAGCATTTT | CASSTLTRNQPQHF
few | TRBJ1-1 | TRBV20-1 | . | TGCAGTGCTAGCAGGGGTACTGAAGCTTTCTTT | CSASRGTEAFF
few | TRBJ2-2 | TRBV30 | TRBD1 | TGTGCCTGGAATCGGGACAGCCTGAACACCGGGGAGCTGTTTTTT | CAWNRDSLNTGELFF
few | TRBJ2-5 | TRBV5-1 | . | TGCGCCAGCAGCACCCAAGAGACCCAGTACTTC | CASSTQETQYF
. | TRBJ2-5 | TRBV5-1 | TRBD1 | TGCGCCAGCAGCTCACCTGACAGGGATGAAGAGACCCAGTACTTC | CASSSPDRDEETQYF
. | TRBJ1-2 | TRBV7-2 | . | TGTGCCAGCAGCTTAGCGGGACTCGCCGAAATCTATGGCTACACCTTC | CASSLAGLAEIYGYTF
once | TRBJ2-2 | TRBV19 | TRBD1 | TGTGCCAGTAAGGACAGGGATTACACCGGGGAGCTGTTTTTT | CASKDRDYTGELFF
. | TRBJ1-1 | TRBV5-1 | TRBD1 | TGCGCCAGCAGCGGACAACAGGGGAATTTGGCTGAAGCTTTCTTT | CASSGQQGNLAEAFF
few | TRBJ2-7 | TRBV6-5 | TRBD1 | TGTGCCAGCAGTCGACAGGGGTTTGGGTACGAGCAGTACTTC | CASSRQGFGYEQYF
. | TRBJ2-6 | TRBV10-3 | . | TGTGCCATCAGTGACACCAGGACAGTCTCTGGGGCCAACGTCCTGACTTTC | CAISDTRTVSGANVLTF
. | TRBJ2-7 | TRBV15 | . | TGTGCCACCAGCAGAGGGGGCTTGGAGCAGTACTTC | CATSRGGLEQYF
. | TRBJ1-1 | TRBV29-1 | . | TGCAGCTACGGACACTCGGCTGGGACTGAAGCTTTCTTT | CSYGHSAGTEAFF